Listed here are 30 T cell receptor beta chains from one sample, sequenced in a study of blood T cell repertoires in COVID-19 (dated by TCRdb to 2018 to 2021). Preparation of the library involved the immunoSEQ multiplex PCR assay. Held by TCRdb, this immuneACCESS table contains in-frame sequences only and omits some clones. Under half of the omission traces to an unresolved V gene where checked; the cause of the rest is unknown. The sample includes approximately 160,000 clones, with 80% to 90% observed a single time. Clones ranked in the top ten supply roughly 19% of the sample. The sample taken for sequencing was peripheral blood. The receptors stem from an elderly woman with acute or convalescent COVID-19.

This clone was seen just once. This chain links TRBV6-5 with TRBJ1-1; TRBD1 might be the D (6 bases). Germline V gene sequence: CDR1 MNHEY, CDR2 SVGAGI. The V end was cut by 3 bases, the J end by 8 bases, with 19 bases between. The CDR3 is made up of 15 amino acids. The DNA for the CDR3 is TGTGCCAGCAGTTATACGCTACAACCGGGACAAGAAGCTTTCTTT. This encodes CASSYTLQPGQEAFF.

The gene calls are TRBV16 and TRBJ2-1; TRBD1 aligns across 9 bases. Per the germline V gene, CDR1 is KGHSY and CDR2 is FQNENV. CDR3 length equals 15 residues. V lost 4 bases and J lost 2; bases outside the gene matches: 3. The CDR3 spells CASSRGQGAYNEQFF. CDR3 sequence (DNA): TGTGCCAGCAGCCGGGGACAGGGTGCCTACAATGAGCAGTTCTTC.

Points on this clone: At one of its ends the junction is not consistent with the germline gene, which may arise from a read error. This chain joins TRBV5-4 and TRBJ2-1, with TRBD2 matching 9 bases. Germline V CDR1 and CDR2: SGHNT, YYREEE (reference sequence). This CDR3 comprises 16 residues. The CDR3, as DNA: TGTGCCCGCAGCTGGGGGGCGGGGGGGCCTAGCGATGAGCAGTTCTTC. Its protein is CARSWGAGGPSDEQFF.

The chain employs TRBV6-5 and TRBJ2-7, with 9 bases matching TRBD1. The CDR3 consists of 15 residues. Germline CDR1 is MNHEY and CDR2 is SVGAGI. Trimming at V came to 6 bases and at J to 0 bases, leaving 6 bases not matched to a gene. The CDR3 coding sequence is TGTGCCAGCAGCCACGGGACAGGGAGCTCCTACGAGCAGTACTTC. It specifies CASSHGTGSSYEQYF.

The V gene is TRBV5-6, the J gene TRBJ2-7; 10 bases line up with TRBD1. The CDR3 runs 16 residues. V lost 4 bases and J lost 4; bases outside the gene matches: 11. Per germline, CDR1 SGHDT and CDR2 YYEEEE. The CDR3 DNA reads as TGTGCCAGCAGCAAAGACCCAGGGACAGGGGTTTACGAGCAGTACTTC. It encodes CASSKDPGTGVYEQYF. The variable domain in full, with the rest retrieved from reference TRBV5-6 and TRBJ2-7, is DAGVTQSPTHLIKTRGQQVTLRCSPKSGHDTVSWYQQALGQGPQFIFQYYEEEERQRGNFPDRFSGHQFPNYSSELNVNALLLGDSALYLCASSKDPGTGVYEQYFGPGTRLTVT.

The chain combines TRBV28 with TRBJ2-5; TRBD2 matches at 7 bases. This CDR3 has 14 residues. The V segment lost 8 bases and the J segment 1 base; nucleotides outside the gene matches: 7. CDR1 is MDHEN and CDR2 is SYDVKM in the germline V gene. CDR3 sequence: CASGTGGSQETQYF. Written as DNA, the CDR3 is TGTGCCAGCGGAACCGGGGGGAGCCAAGAGACCCAGTACTTC.

The CDR3 reads CASSRLLAGVSDTQYF. The CDR3 DNA follows: TGTGCCAGCAGTCGCCTTCTAGCGGGAGTATCGGATACGCAGTATTTT. The chain carries TRBV2 and TRBJ2-3, with TRBD2 matching over 10 bases. J gave up 6 bases and V 5 bases, and 11 bases lay outside the gene matches. The length of the CDR3 is 16 residues. The germline V gene encodes CDR1 SNHLY and CDR2 FYNNEI.

The rearrangement joins TRBV19 to TRBJ2-2; perhaps TRBD1 as D (5 bases). The CDR3 runs 15 residues. V lost 5 bases, J lost 0 bases, and 10 bases lay in between. From germline, CDR1 is LNHDA and CDR2 SQIVND (reference sequence). The CDR3 DNA follows: TGTGCCAGTAGTGCATCCAGGGCGAACACCGGGGAGCTGTTTTTT. It yields the protein CASSASRANTGELFF.

The J gene is TRBJ2-3, the V gene TRBV7-9; D is ambiguous. There are 12 residues in the CDR3. Germline values: CDR1 SEHNR, CDR2 FQNEAQ (reference sequence). The V end lost 5 bases, the J end lost 3 bases, and 6 bases lay between the germline ends. This CDR3 reads CASSPATDTQYF. The CDR3 coding sequence is TGTGCCAGCAGCCCAGCGACAGATACGCAGTATTTT.

The rearrangement joins TRBV19 to TRBJ1-3; D unclear. The V end lost 6 bases, the J end lost 0 bases, and 12 bases lay between the germline ends. This CDR3 is built from 15 residues. CDR1 and CDR2 from the germline V gene are LNHDA and SQIVND (reference sequence). The CDR3 DNA reads TGTGCCAGTAGGAAACAGTCCCTCTCTGGAAACACCATATATTTT. Protein product: CASRKQSLSGNTIYF.

This clone has a single count. The gene calls are TRBV4-1 and TRBJ1-5; perhaps TRBD1 as D (6 bases). The CDR3 is 16 residues long. The ends were cut back, 0 bases at V and 5 bases at J, with 14 bases in the middle. Germline-derived CDR1 and CDR2 are MGHRA and YSYEKL. CDR3 coding DNA: TGCGCCAGCAGCCAAGATGGGGGGGCGAAGGATCAGCCCCAGCATTTT. This gives the protein CASSQDGGAKDQPQHF.

This chain joins TRBV19 and TRBJ2-2; 10 bases are a match to TRBD2. The CDR3 sequence is 17 residues long. CDR1 is LNHDA, CDR2 SQIVND, per germline (reference sequence). The V and J ends lost 4 bases and 0 bases, in that order; junction bases with no gene match: 5. CDR3 nucleotides: TGTGCCAGTAGTACCAGACTAGCGGGTTCGAACACCGGGGAGCTGTTTTTT. Protein sequence: CASSTRLAGSNTGELFF.

The CDR3 loop is CASSQDLASDEQFF. DNA for the CDR3: TGTGCCAGCAGCCAAGATTTGGCTAGTGATGAGCAGTTCTTC. The V and J genes are TRBV3-1 (or the pseudogene TRBV3-2) and TRBJ2-1; D gene unclear. Trimming left V 0 bases short and J 8 bases short, with 11 bases between. The CDR3 covers 14 residues. Germline CDR1 is LGHDT and CDR2 is YNNKEL (reference sequence).

V usage is TRBV25-1 and J usage is TRBJ1-2; TRBD1 might be the D (6 bases). Germline V gene data show CDR1 as MGHDK and CDR2 as SYGVNS. The CDR3 runs to 12 residues. Between the trimmed V and J ends, which lost 8 bases and 8 bases, there was a span of 15 bases. CDR3 DNA: TGTGCCAGCTCTGAAGGGGGAGAAGGCTACACCTTC. Its protein product is CASSEGGEGYTF.

The J gene is TRBJ2-1, the V gene TRBV9, with 13 bases matching TRBD2. Germline-derived CDR1 and CDR2 are SGDLS and YYNGEE. Germline trimming cut 3 bases from V and 9 bases from J; bases unmatched to any gene: 6. The CDR3 sequence is 15 residues long. This CDR3 is CASSETSGGLSEQFF. The CDR3 DNA sequence: TGTGCCAGCAGCGAGACTAGCGGGGGGTTGAGTGAGCAGTTCTTC. Based on the CDR3 plus reference TRBV9 and TRBJ2-1, the full variable domain is DSGVTQTPKHLITATGQRVTLRCSPRSGDLSVYWYQQSLDQGLQFLIQYYNGEERAKGNILERFSAQQFPDLHSELNLSSLELGDSALYFCASSETSGGLSEQFFGPGTRLTVL.

J is TRBJ1-6 and V is TRBV5-1; 7 positions match TRBD1. CDR3 length equals 14 residues. CDR1 is SGHRS, CDR2 YFSETQ, per germline. With 4 bases clipped from V and 6 bases from J, the junction kept 4 bases outside the gene matches. The CDR3 reads CASSPGTVNSPLHF. The CDR3, as DNA: TGCGCCAGCAGCCCGGGGACAGTTAATTCACCCCTCCACTTT.

The V call is TRBV7-9, the J call TRBJ1-3; no definite D call. Germline assignment: CDR1 SEHNR and CDR2 FQNEAQ (reference sequence). The CDR3 sequence is 11 residues long. Between the trimmed V and J ends, which lost 5 bases and 7 bases, there was a span of 6 bases. CDR3 region: CASSPSNTIYF. The DNA of the CDR3 is TGTGCCAGCAGCCCAAGCAACACCATATATTTT.

V is TRBV18 and J is TRBJ2-1; 10 nucleotides line up with TRBD2. V lost 0 bases, J lost 4 bases, and 3 bases stayed unmatched. The CDR3 sequence is 16 residues long. CDR1 and CDR2 (germline): KGHSH, LQKENI. This CDR3 reads CASSPPAGGPYNEQFF. The CDR3 region has the DNA TGTGCCAGCTCACCACCAGCGGGAGGGCCGTACAATGAGCAGTTCTTC.

This clone showed up just once. CDR3: CASSLGQGLGPQHF. CDR3 in DNA: TGTGCCAGCAGCTTAGGACAGGGCCTAGGGCCCCAGCATTTT. The rearrangement joins TRBV7-9 to TRBJ1-5; 7 bases are a match to TRBD1. This CDR3 has 14 amino acids. Germline-derived CDR1 and CDR2 are SEHNR and FQNEAQ (reference sequence). Trimming cost V 1 base and J 9 bases; bases outside gene matches: 6.

The chain combines TRBV4-3 with TRBJ2-2, with a tentative D call TRBD1 (6 bases). Trimming shortened V by 0 bases and J by 0 bases, and 8 bases separated the two germline ends. This CDR3 contains 16 residues. Germline V gene sequence: CDR1 LGHNA, CDR2 YSLEER. The CDR3 DNA follows: TGCGCCAGCAGCCAAGATGCAGGGGCGAACACCGGGGAGCTGTTTTTT. Translated, it gives CASSQDAGANTGELFF.

The chain couples TRBV14 to TRBJ2-7; 7 bases line up with TRBD1. CDR3 length: 16 amino acids. The V and J ends lost 4 bases and 0 bases, in that order; junction bases with no gene match: 9. Germline V gives CDR1 SGHDN, CDR2 FVKESK. DNA for the CDR3: TGTGCCAGCAGCCCCAGGACAGGTTTCAGCTCCTACGAGCAGTACTTC. Its translation is CASSPRTGFSSYEQYF.

The chain couples TRBV5-4 to TRBJ1-2, with 10 bases aligning to TRBD1. The germline CDR1 and CDR2 sequences are SGHNT and YYREEE (reference sequence). With V trimmed by 4 bases and J by 8 bases, 11 bases remained unmatched. This CDR3 has 15 residues. The CDR3 DNA follows: TGTGCCAGCAGCGACGAGGGACAGGGGATGGGAGGCTACACCTTC. Translated, it gives CASSDEGQGMGGYTF.

The gene calls are TRBV5-1 and TRBJ1-5; the D is unclear. Trimming shortened V by 4 bases and J by 3 bases, and 8 bases separated the two germline ends. CDR3 size: 13 residues. CDR1 and CDR2 (germline): SGHRS, YFSETQ. This CDR3 reads CASSTSYNQPQHF. In nucleotides, the CDR3 is TGCGCCAGCAGCACTAGCTACAATCAGCCCCAGCATTTT.

The chain combines TRBV3-1 (or the pseudogene TRBV3-2) with TRBJ1-2; 8 bases line up with TRBD1. This CDR3 is 14 amino acids long. CDR1 is LGHDT, CDR2 YNNKEL, per germline (reference sequence). V was pared by 2 bases and J by 4 bases, with 3 bases of the junction left unmatched. CDR3 loop: CASSQPGQVYGYTF. The CDR3 DNA reads TGTGCCAGCAGCCAACCGGGACAGGTCTATGGCTACACCTTC.

V usage is TRBV6-6 and J usage is TRBJ2-1, with D possibly matching TRBD1 (6 bases). The V gene's germline CDR1 is MNHNY and CDR2 SVGAGI (reference sequence). Trimming stripped 7 bases from V and 0 bases from J, with 10 bases between. This CDR3 is 14 amino acids long. CDR3 residues: CASNGQISYNEQFF. As DNA, the CDR3 is TGTGCCAGCAACGGACAGATCTCCTACAATGAGCAGTTCTTC.

The chain is built from TRBV19 and TRBJ2-1, with D possibly TRBD2 on 6 matching bases. With 4 bases removed from V and 2 bases from J, the gap between germline ends came to 12 bases. CDR1 is LNHDA and CDR2 is SQIVND in the germline V gene (reference sequence). The CDR3 has 15 residues. For the CDR3, the DNA is TGTGCCAGTAGTAATACGGGAGCCCCCTACAATGAGCAGTTCTTC. Its translation: CASSNTGAPYNEQFF. Full variable domain (missing parts from reference TRBV19 and TRBJ2-1): DGGITQSPKYLFRKEGQNVTLSCEQNLNHDAMYWYRQDPGQGLRLIYYSQIVNDFQKGDIAEGYSVSREKKESFPLTVTSAQKNPTAFYLCASSNTGAPYNEQFFGPGTRLTVL.

This rearrangement joins TRBV5-1 to TRBJ2-7; 9 nucleotides agree with TRBD1. Germline CDR1 SGHRS, CDR2 YFSETQ. V shed 0 bases, J shed 4 bases, and the junction held 2 bases outside the gene matches. The CDR3 sequence is 14 residues long. The chain's CDR3 is CASSLETGGYEQYF. The CDR3 DNA follows: TGCGCCAGCAGCTTGGAGACAGGGGGTTACGAGCAGTACTTC.

The chain joins TRBV20-1 to TRBJ2-1; 7 nucleotides align to TRBD1. CDR3 length: 14 residues. Germline CDR1 DFQATT, CDR2 SNEGSKA (reference sequence). Losses at the gene ends were 3 bases for V and 6 bases for J; bases not matched to a gene: 8. CDR3 region: CSASGQVSVNEQFF. Here the CDR3 DNA reads TGCAGTGCTAGTGGACAGGTTTCGGTCAATGAGCAGTTCTTC.

This rearrangement joins TRBV6-5 to TRBJ1-3; D remains ambiguous. This CDR3 has 14 amino acids. Trimming took 3 bases from V and 0 from J, leaving 6 bases between them. The germline V gene encodes CDR1 MNHEY and CDR2 SVGAGI. The CDR3 region has the DNA TGTGCCAGCAGTTATGCAGACTCTGGAAACACCATATATTTT. Amino acid sequence: CASSYADSGNTIYF.

V gene TRBV2 combines with J gene TRBJ2-5, with 8 bases fitting TRBD2. The junction had 9 bases not matched to a gene; V was cut back by 4 bases and J by 5 bases. The length of the CDR3 is 15 residues. The germline V gene encodes CDR1 SNHLY and CDR2 FYNNEI. The DNA for the CDR3 is TGTGCCAGCAGTGCAACCCGGGGGGGCGGGGAGACCCAGTACTTC. Protein: CASSATRGGGETQYF.